This is a list of T cell receptor beta chains from one sample in a study of cytomegalovirus exposure and HLA in healthy donors. Method: immunoSEQ multiplex PCR; TCRdb's copy keeps in-frame clones and lacks some. This listing includes 35,000 to 50,000 clones. The material sequenced was PBMCs. Receptors originate from a male donor in good health and CMV-seronegative. The CDR3 runs from the conserved cysteine through the conserved F or W. Fields, in order: V gene, J gene, D gene, CDR3 DNA, CDR3 protein. A D gene is named only where the DNA matches it firmly.

TRBV30	TRBJ1-1	.	TGTGCCTGGAGTGCGGGGGACTCGAACACTGAAGCTTTCTTT	CAWSAGDSNTEAFF
TRBV19	TRBJ1-4	.	TGTGCCAGTAGTATAGGGACGGGGGAAAAACTGTTTTTT	CASSIGTGEKLFF
TRBV4-3	TRBJ2-2	.	TGCGCCAGCAGCCAAGATCCCCGCGGGGAGCTGTTTTTT	CASSQDPRGELFF
TRBV6-6	TRBJ1-5	.	TGTGCCAGCAGTTACGGCGGCGGGGATCAGCCCCAGCATTTT	CASSYGGGDQPQHF
TRBV7-2	TRBJ2-1	TRBD2	TGTGCCAGCAGCGGCGGACTAGCGGGAACGGTTGAGCAGTTCTTC	CASSGGLAGTVEQFF
TRBV27	TRBJ2-7	.	TGTGCCAGCAGTTGGGGCGGGAAGGTCTACGAGCAGTACTTC	CASSWGGKVYEQYF
TRBV6-1	TRBJ1-5	TRBD1	TGTGCCATTAAGAGACAGGGTCTAAATCAGCCCCAGCATTTT	CAIKRQGLNQPQHF
TRBV25-1	TRBJ1-5	.	TGTGCCAGCAGTGAGGCGGGCAGGAGTACAAATCAGCCCCAGCATTTT	CASSEAGRSTNQPQHF
TRBV5-1	TRBJ2-3	TRBD2	TGCGCCAGCAGCATTAGCGGGAGGGGGACGGATACGCAGTATTTT	CASSISGRGTDTQYF
TRBV15	TRBJ1-4	.	TGTGCCACCAGCAGAGAATCCGGGGGTGAAAAACTGTTTTTT	CATSRESGGEKLFF
TRBV7-2	TRBJ1-1	.	TGTGCCAGCAGCAGCGGGGGGGGAATAGGGACTGAAGCTTTCTTT	CASSSGGGIGTEAFF